A selection of T cell receptor beta chains follows, all from one sample in a study of CD8 T cells in ankylosing spondylitis. TCRdb redid the calling of the 5' RACE reads with MiXCR, one entry per CDR3 protein. Of more than 500,000 distinct CDR3 sequences listed, roughly 5.3% are singletons. Sequenced: blood, either unsorted or a sorted T cell fraction (not recorded which). The receptors stem from a male donor with ankylosing spondylitis. Each CDR3 is given with its conserved first and last residue. The D gene is left open where the match is weak. Where a row states a size, it is once, few, many or the class of an expanded clone; other rows omit it.

NA	many	TRBV20-1	TRBJ1-5	TGCAGTGCCACCATTCCAGACCAGCCCCAGCATTTT	CSATIPDQPQHF
TRBD1	NA	TRBV6-5	TRBJ1-1	TGTGCCAGCAGTTGGGGACAGCCGATGAACACTGAAGCTTTCTTT	CASSWGQPMNTEAFF
NA	NA	TRBV4-1	TRBJ1-6	TGCGCCAGCAGCCTCCAAGAGGAGGGAGAATCACCCCTCCACTTT	CASSLQEEGESPLHF
NA	many	TRBV5-5	TRBJ1-5	TGTGCCAGCAGTTGGGACCTTGATCAGCCCCAGCATTTT	CASSWDLDQPQHF
TRBD1	NA	TRBV7-8	TRBJ2-5	TGTGCCAGCAGCCCAACGGGGGGACAGGGCAAAGAGACCCAGTACTTC	CASSPTGGQGKETQYF
NA	many	TRBV27	TRBJ1-1	TGTGCCAGCTACACAGTAAACAGGGAGAGCACTGAAGCTTTCTTT	CASYTVNRESTEAFF
NA	many	TRBV20-1	TRBJ2-4	TGCAGTGCTAGAGATCGGCAGGATGGTACTGGCATTCAGTACTTC	CSARDRQDGTGIQYF
NA	many	TRBV10-3	TRBJ2-1	TGTGCCATCAGTGAGTCGACCCGGCAGATCAGCAATGAGCAGTTCTTC	CAISESTRQISNEQFF
NA	many	TRBV6-2/TRBV6-3	TRBJ2-5	TGTGCCAGCAGTTACCCCGGGGCTTTTCCGTTGAAGACCCAGTACTTC	CASSYPGAFPLKTQYF
NA	many	TRBV5-1	TRBJ2-5	TGCGCCAGCAGCTTCGGGGTCCAAGAGACCCAGTACTTC	CASSFGVQETQYF
TRBD2	few	TRBV6-2/TRBV6-3	TRBJ2-1	TGTGCCAGCAGCCCCGGACTAGCGAAATACAATGAGCAGTTCTTC	CASSPGLAKYNEQFF
NA	NA	TRBV20-1	TRBJ2-5	TGCAGTGCTAGGATCGCACCCGGGACCTTCCAAGAGACCCAGTACTTC	CSARIAPGTFQETQYF
NA	many	TRBV11-2	TRBJ2-5	TGTGCCAGCAGCTTAGACTTACACAAAGAGACCCAGTACTTC	CASSLDLHKETQYF
NA	many	TRBV7-9	TRBJ1-1	TGTGCCAGCAGCTTTTCGGAATCGAACACTGAAGCTTTCTTT	CASSFSESNTEAFF
TRBD2	many	TRBV15	TRBJ2-3	TGTGCCACCAGCAGAGATGGACTAGCGGAGGATACGCAGTATTTT	CATSRDGLAEDTQYF
NA	many	TRBV29-1	TRBJ2-1	TGCAGCGTTGAGGGCGGACCCACTCACTCCTACAATGAGCAGTTCTTC	CSVEGGPTHSYNEQFF
NA	many	TRBV6-5	TRBJ2-7	TGTGCCAGCAGTTACGGCCCGGGGGTATCCTACGAGCAGTACTTC	CASSYGPGVSYEQYF
NA	many	TRBV27	TRBJ1-2	TGTGCCAGCAGTTCCGGGGGGGGACGTACGGTGCGGGGCTACACCTTC	CASSSGGGRTVRGYTF
TRBD2	many	TRBV9	TRBJ2-1	TGTGCCAGCAGCGTAGACAGCGGGGACTACAATGAGCAGTTCTTC	CASSVDSGDYNEQFF
NA	many	TRBV7-2	TRBJ2-7	TGTGCCAGCAGCTTAGCTGCGGGACCCGCCTACGAGCAGTACTTC	CASSLAAGPAYEQYF
TRBD1	NA	TRBV30	TRBJ2-5	TGTGCCTGGATGTGGACAGGGGTAGAGACCCAGTACTTC	CAWMWTGVETQYF
NA	many	TRBV24-1	TRBJ2-5	TGTGCCACCAGTGGCCCCCCCGGCGGTTCTCAAGAGACCCAGTACTTC	CATSGPPGGSQETQYF
NA	few	TRBV9	TRBJ2-7	TGTGCCAGCAGCGTAGGTAATATGAACTACGAGCAGTACTTC	CASSVGNMNYEQYF
TRBD1	many	TRBV5-1	TRBJ1-4	TGCGCCAGCCGCCAAAAGGACAGGACGGCTGGAAAACTGTTTTTT	CASRQKDRTAGKLFF
TRBD1	few	TRBV6-1	TRBJ2-5	TGTGCCAGCAATACAGGGGGAGGAGAGACCCAGTACTTC	CASNTGGGETQYF
NA	many	TRBV6-2/TRBV6-3	TRBJ2-1	TGTGCCAGCAGTCCCGGCCGGCTCAATGAGCAGTTCTTC	CASSPGRLNEQFF
TRBD1	many	TRBV4-3	TRBJ1-1	TGCGCCAGCAGCCAAGATCCAATCAGGGGGAGAAACACTGAAGCTTTCTTT	CASSQDPIRGRNTEAFF